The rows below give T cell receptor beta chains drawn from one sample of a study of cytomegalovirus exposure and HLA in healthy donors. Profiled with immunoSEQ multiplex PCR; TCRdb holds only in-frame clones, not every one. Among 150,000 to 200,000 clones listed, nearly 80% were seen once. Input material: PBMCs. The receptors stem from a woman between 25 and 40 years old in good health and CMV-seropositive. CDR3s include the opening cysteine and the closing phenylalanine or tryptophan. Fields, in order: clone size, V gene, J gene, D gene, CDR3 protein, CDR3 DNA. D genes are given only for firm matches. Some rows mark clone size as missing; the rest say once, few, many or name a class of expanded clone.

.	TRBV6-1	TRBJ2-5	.	CASREEFGGWETQYF	TGTGCCAGCAGGGAAGAGTTCGGCGGGTGGGAGACCCAGTACTTC
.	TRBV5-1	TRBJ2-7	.	CASSLAGRYEQYF	TGCGCCAGCAGCTTGGCAGGGCGATACGAGCAGTACTTC
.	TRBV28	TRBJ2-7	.	CASSPTRISYEQYF	TGTGCCAGCAGTCCGACGCGGATTTCCTACGAGCAGTACTTC
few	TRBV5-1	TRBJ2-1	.	CASSLAGGNEQFF	TGCGCCAGCAGCTTGGCCGGGGGAAATGAGCAGTTCTTC
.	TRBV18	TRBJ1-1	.	CASSQDRNTEAFF	TGTGCCAGCTCCCAGGACAGAAACACTGAAGCTTTCTTT
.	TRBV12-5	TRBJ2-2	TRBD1	CASGLVRKMGQGSTGELFF	TGTGCTAGTGGTTTGGTACGGAAAATGGGACAGGGGTCCACCGGGGAGCTGTTTTTT
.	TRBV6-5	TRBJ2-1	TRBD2	CASSPTSVAGGPLFF	TGTGCCAGCAGCCCTACCTCAGTCGCGGGGGGGCCTCTGTTCTTC
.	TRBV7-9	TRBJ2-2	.	CASMGQTNTGELFF	TGTGCCAGCATGGGGCAGACGAACACCGGGGAGCTGTTTTTT
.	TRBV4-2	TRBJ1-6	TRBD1	CASSQGVTGVSPLHF	TGTGCCAGCAGCCAAGGCGTGACAGGGGTCTCACCCCTCCACTTT
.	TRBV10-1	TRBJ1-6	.	CASSDGRRSPLHF	TGCGCCAGCAGTGACGGACGGAGGTCACCCCTCCACTTT
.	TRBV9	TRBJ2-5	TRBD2	CASSAGLAGGPQETQYF	TGTGCCAGCAGCGCAGGACTAGCGGGAGGACCGCAAGAGACCCAGTACTTC
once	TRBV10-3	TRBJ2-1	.	CAISDPGLLNEQFF	TGTGCCATCAGTGACCCGGGACTTTTAAATGAGCAGTTCTTC
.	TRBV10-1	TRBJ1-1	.	CASSEKGGQEAFF	TGCGCCAGCAGTGAGAAAGGAGGACAGGAAGCTTTCTTT
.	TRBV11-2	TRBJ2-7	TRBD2	CASSLDLGGGEQYF	TGTGCCAGCAGCTTAGATTTGGGGGGGGGCGAGCAGTACTTC
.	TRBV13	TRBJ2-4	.	CASSLGGQSGRIKNIQYF	TGTGCCAGCAGCTTAGGGGGACAGTCGGGGAGGATCAAAAACATTCAGTACTTC
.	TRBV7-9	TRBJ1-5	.	CASSLEQGLGNQPQHF	TGTGCCAGCAGCTTGGAACAGGGCTTGGGCAATCAGCCCCAGCATTTT
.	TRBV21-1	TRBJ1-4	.	CASSKSLQVREKLFF	TGTGCCAGCAGCAAATCTCTACAGGTTCGGGAAAAACTGTTTTTT
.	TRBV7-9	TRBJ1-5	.	CASSLGPRGNQPQHF	TGTGCCAGCAGCTTAGGCCCGAGGGGGAATCAGCCCCAGCATTTT
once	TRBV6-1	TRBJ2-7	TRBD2	CASRTSGSHEQYF	TGTGCCAGCCGGACTAGCGGGAGTCACGAGCAGTACTTC
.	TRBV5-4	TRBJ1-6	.	CASSFGQGKGDSPLHF	TGTGCCAGCAGCTTTGGGCAGGGTAAGGGTGATTCACCCCTCCACTTT
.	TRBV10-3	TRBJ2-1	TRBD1	CAISGDRGSLNEQFF	TGTGCCATCAGTGGAGACAGGGGGTCCCTAAATGAGCAGTTCTTC
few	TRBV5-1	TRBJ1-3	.	CASSTAGISGNTIYF	TGCGCCAGCAGCACCGCAGGGATCTCTGGAAACACCATATATTTT
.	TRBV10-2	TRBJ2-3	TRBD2	CASSGTSGGVTYTQYF	TGCGCCAGCAGCGGGACTAGCGGGGGGGTCACTTATACGCAGTATTTT
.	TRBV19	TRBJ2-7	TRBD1	CASGQGYYEQYF	TGTGCCAGTGGACAGGGCTACTACGAGCAGTACTTC
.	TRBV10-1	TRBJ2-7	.	CASSDPGTYEQYF	TGCGCCAGCAGTGATCCCGGTACCTACGAGCAGTACTTC
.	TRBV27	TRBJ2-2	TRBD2	CASSPRGGLTGELFF	TGTGCCAGCAGTCCGCGGGGGGGGCTCACCGGGGAGCTGTTTTTT
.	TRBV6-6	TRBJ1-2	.	CASRSRVLLYGYTF	TGTGCCAGCAGATCCCGGGTCCTCCTTTATGGCTACACCTTC
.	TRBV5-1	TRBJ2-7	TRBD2	CASSPDTPTSGSEQYF	TGCGCCAGCAGCCCGGACACACCTACTAGCGGGAGCGAGCAGTACTTC
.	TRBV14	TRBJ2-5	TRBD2	CASRLAGAETQYF	TGTGCCAGCAGGTTAGCGGGGGCAGAGACCCAGTACTTC
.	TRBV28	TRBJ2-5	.	CASSLRRGTQYF	TGTGCCAGCAGCCTCAGGAGGGGGACCCAGTACTTC
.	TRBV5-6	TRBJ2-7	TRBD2	CASRPTSGFYEQYF	TGTGCCAGCAGACCGACTAGCGGCTTCTACGAGCAGTACTTC
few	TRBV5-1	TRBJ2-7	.	CASSLASSYEQYF	TGCGCCAGCAGCTTGGCCAGCTCCTACGAGCAGTACTTC
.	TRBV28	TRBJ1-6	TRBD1	CASTLGDRAYSPLHF	TGTGCCAGCACTCTCGGGGACAGAGCCTATTCACCCCTCCACTTT
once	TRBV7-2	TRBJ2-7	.	CASSFGGGYYEQYF	TGTGCCAGCAGCTTCGGGGGAGGATACTACGAGCAGTACTTC
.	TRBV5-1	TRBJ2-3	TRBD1	CASTPTGGTDTQYF	TGCGCCAGCACCCCGACAGGGGGCACAGATACGCAGTATTTT
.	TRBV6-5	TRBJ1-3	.	CASKAYFNSGNTIYF	TGTGCCAGCAAAGCTTACTTCAACTCTGGAAACACCATATATTTT
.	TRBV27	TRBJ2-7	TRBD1	CASSRAGTGGGEQYF	TGTGCCAGCAGTAGGGCCGGGACAGGGGGCGGCGAGCAGTACTTC
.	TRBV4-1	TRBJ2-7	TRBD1	CASSQVGQGKTYEQYF	TGCGCCAGCAGCCAAGTAGGACAGGGGAAGACCTACGAGCAGTACTTC
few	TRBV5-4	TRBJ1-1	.	CASSNPLGGREAFF	TGTGCCAGCAGCAACCCCTTGGGGGGGCGAGAAGCTTTCTTT
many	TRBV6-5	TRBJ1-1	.	CASSYSRAVNTEAFF	TGTGCCAGCAGTTACTCGAGGGCTGTGAACACTGAAGCTTTCTTT
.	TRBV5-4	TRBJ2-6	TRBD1	CASSFGQGASGANVLTF	TGTGCCAGCAGCTTTGGACAGGGCGCCTCTGGGGCCAACGTCCTGACTTTC
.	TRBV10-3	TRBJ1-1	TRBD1	CATLGQATEAFF	TGTGCCACCTTAGGACAGGCCACTGAAGCTTTCTTT
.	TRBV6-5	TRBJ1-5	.	CASSYSGQKLDQPQHF	TGTGCCAGCAGTTACTCGGGGCAGAAGTTAGATCAGCCCCAGCATTTT
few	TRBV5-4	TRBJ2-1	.	CASSVQGYNEQFF	TGTGCCAGCAGCGTACAGGGCTACAATGAGCAGTTCTTC
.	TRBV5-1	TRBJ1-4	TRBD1	CASSRTGGGNEKLFF	TGCGCCAGCAGCAGAACAGGGGGTGGAAATGAAAAACTGTTTTTT
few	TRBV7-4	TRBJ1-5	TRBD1	CASSLEDRVDSNQPQHF	TGTGCCAGCAGCTTAGAAGACAGGGTGGATTCCAATCAGCCCCAGCATTTT
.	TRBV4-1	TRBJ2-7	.	CASSQMSGWYEQYF	TGCGCCAGCAGCCAAATGTCGGGGTGGTACGAGCAGTACTTC
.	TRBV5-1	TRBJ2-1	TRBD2	CASSSRLAGSNEQFF	TGCGCCAGCAGCTCTAGACTAGCGGGAAGCAATGAGCAGTTCTTC
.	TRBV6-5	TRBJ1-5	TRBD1	CASGQGSQPQHF	TGTGCCAGCGGACAGGGCAGTCAGCCCCAGCATTTT
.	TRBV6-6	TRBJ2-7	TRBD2	CASSYLPGLEKYEQYF	TGTGCCAGCAGTTACTTACCGGGACTAGAGAAGTACGAGCAGTACTTC
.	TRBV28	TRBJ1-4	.	CASSLGREKLFF	TGTGCCAGCAGTTTAGGTCGGGAAAAACTGTTTTTT
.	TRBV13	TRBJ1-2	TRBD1	CASSLQGAYGYTF	TGTGCCAGCAGCTTACAGGGGGCCTATGGCTACACCTTC
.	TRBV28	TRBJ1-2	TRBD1	CASSLLQGPNYGYTF	TGTGCCAGCAGTTTATTACAGGGGCCTAACTATGGCTACACCTTC
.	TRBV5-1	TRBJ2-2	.	CASNIQGTHGELFF	TGCGCCAGCAATATACAGGGAACTCACGGGGAGCTGTTTTTT
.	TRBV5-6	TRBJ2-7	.	CASSSQGISYEQYF	TGTGCCAGCAGCTCACAGGGAATCTCCTACGAGCAGTACTTC